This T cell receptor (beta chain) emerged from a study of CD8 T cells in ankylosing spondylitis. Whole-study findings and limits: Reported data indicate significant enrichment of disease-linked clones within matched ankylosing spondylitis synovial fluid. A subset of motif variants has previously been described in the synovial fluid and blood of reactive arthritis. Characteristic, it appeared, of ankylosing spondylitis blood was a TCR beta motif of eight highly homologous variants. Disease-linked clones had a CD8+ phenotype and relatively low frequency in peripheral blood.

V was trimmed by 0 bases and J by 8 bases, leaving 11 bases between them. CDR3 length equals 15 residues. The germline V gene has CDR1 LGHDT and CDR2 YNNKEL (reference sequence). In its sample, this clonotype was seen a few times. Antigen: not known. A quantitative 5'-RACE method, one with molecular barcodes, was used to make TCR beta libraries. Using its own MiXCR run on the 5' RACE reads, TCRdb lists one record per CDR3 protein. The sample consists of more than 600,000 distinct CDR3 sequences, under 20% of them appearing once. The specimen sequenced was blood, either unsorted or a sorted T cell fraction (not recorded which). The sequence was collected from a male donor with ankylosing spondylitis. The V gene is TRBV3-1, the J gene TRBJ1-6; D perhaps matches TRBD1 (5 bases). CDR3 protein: CASSQEGAGYSPLHF. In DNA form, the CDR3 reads TGTGCCAGCAGCCAAGAAGGGGCAGGATATTCACCCCTCCACTTT.